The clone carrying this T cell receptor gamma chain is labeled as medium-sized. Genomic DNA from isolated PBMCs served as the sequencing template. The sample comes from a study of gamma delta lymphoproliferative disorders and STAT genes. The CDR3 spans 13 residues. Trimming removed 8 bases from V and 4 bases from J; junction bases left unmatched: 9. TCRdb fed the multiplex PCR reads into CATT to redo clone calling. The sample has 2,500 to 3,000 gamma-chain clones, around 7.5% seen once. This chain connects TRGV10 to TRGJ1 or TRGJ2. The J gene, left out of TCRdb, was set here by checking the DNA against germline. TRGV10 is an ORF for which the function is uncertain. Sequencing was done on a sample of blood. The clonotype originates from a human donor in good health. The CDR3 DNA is TGTGCTGCGTGGGATTATAAATATTATAAGAAACTCTTT. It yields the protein CAAWDYKYYKKLF.